What follows are 24 T cell receptor beta chains derived from one specimen sequenced in a study of OX40 agonist ivuxolimab in advanced cancers. Assay: immunoSEQ multiplex PCR; the TCRdb copy retains only in-frame clones and omits some. The data show about 29,000 clones, approximately 86% seen once. The sequenced sample was CD4+ or CD8+ T cells sorted from blood, obtained in a trial of the OX40 agonist ivuxolimab. These receptors all stem from an adult with an advanced solid tumor such as melanoma, head and neck, liver or kidney cancer.

CDR3 sequence reads: CASSRGWDEQFF. CDR3 nucleotide sequence: TGTGCCAGCTCCAGGGGGTGGGATGAGCAGTTCTTC. The chain is built from TRBV25-1 and TRBJ2-1; 7 nucleotides agree with TRBD1. V trimming: 8 bases; J trimming: 8 bases; junction bases outside the gene matches: 6. Germline assignment: CDR1 MGHDK and CDR2 SYGVNS. The CDR3 length is 12 residues.

This chain connects TRBV7-6 to TRBJ2-7, with a tentative D call TRBD1 (6 bases). Per the germline V gene, CDR1 is SGHVS and CDR2 is FNYEAQ. Between the trimmed V and J ends, which lost 1 base and 3 bases, there was a span of 19 bases. The CDR3 extends over 17 amino acids. CDR3 protein: CASSLEKGTQQDYEQYF. Here the CDR3 DNA reads TGTGCCAGCAGCTTAGAGAAAGGGACACAACAGGACTACGAGCAGTACTTC.

The chain employs TRBV28 and TRBJ1-5; D might be TRBD1 (5 bases). V was shortened by 10 bases and J by 7 bases, with 17 bases between the two germline ends. CDR3 size: 13 residues. Germline CDR1 MDHEN, CDR2 SYDVKM. The DNA for the CDR3 is TGTGCCAATTCGGACCGGGGGATCCAGCCCCAGCATTTT. Amino acid sequence: CANSDRGIQPQHF. Together with reference TRBV28 and TRBJ1-5, the CDR3 gives the full variable domain: DVKVTQSSRYLVKRTGEKVFLECVQDMDHENMFWYRQDPGLGLRLIYFSYDVKMKEKGDIPEGYSVSREKKERFSLILESASTNQTSMYLCANSDRGIQPQHFGDGTRLSIL.

The CDR3 DNA sequence: TGTGCCAGCAGCTTATCGGAGACCCAGTACTTC. Protein product: CASSLSETQYF. This rearrangement joins TRBV11-3 to TRBJ2-5; D call uncertain. Trimming left V 2 bases short and J 5 bases short, with 3 bases between. The CDR3 contains 11 residues. CDR1 and CDR2 (germline): SGHNT, YENEEA.

Relative to its sample, this clone is medium-sized. The chain recombines TRBV6-4 with TRBJ1-4, with D possibly matching TRBD1 (5 bases). The CDR3 has 14 residues. Germline values: CDR1 MRHNA, CDR2 SNTAGT. V shed 3 bases and J shed 8 bases, with 13 bases lying between them. The CDR3, as DNA: TGTGCCAGCAGTGAAGCAGGGACGGGGGAAAAACTGTTTTTT. It specifies CASSEAGTGEKLFF.

The chain couples TRBV5-1 to TRBJ1-6; 8 bases agree with TRBD1. The V gene's germline CDR1 is SGHRS and CDR2 YFSETQ. The CDR3 consists of 14 residues. After removal of 2 bases from V and 8 bases from J, the junction contained 3 bases not matched to a gene. CDR3 sequence: CASSLTGQDSPLHF. In nucleotides, the CDR3 is TGCGCCAGCAGCTTAACGGGACAGGATTCACCCCTCCACTTT.

J is TRBJ2-1 and V is TRBV7-6, with D perhaps TRBD2 (6 bases). V lost 1 base to trimming and J lost 10 bases, with 17 bases between them. This CDR3 has 15 amino acids. Germline V gives CDR1 SGHVS, CDR2 FNYEAQ. CDR3 DNA sequence: TGTGCCAGCAGCTTAGAACTAGCAGCTTTGGAAGAGCAGTTCTTC. Its protein product is CASSLELAALEEQFF.

V gene TRBV11-2 combines with J gene TRBJ2-7; 8 nucleotides align to TRBD2. The ends lost 1 base at V and 9 bases at J; junction bases unmatched: 2. From germline, CDR1 is SGHAT and CDR2 FQNNGV. The CDR3 runs 12 residues. CDR3 DNA sequence: TGTGCCAGCAGCTTAGGGCTAGCGGGGCAGTACTTC. Encoded protein: CASSLGLAGQYF. Full variable domain (remainder filled in from reference TRBV11-2 and TRBJ2-7): EAGVAQSPRYKIIEKRQSVAFWCNPISGHATLYWYQQILGQGPKLLIQFQNNGVVDDSQLPKDRFSAERLKGVDSTLKIQPAKLEDSAVYLCASSLGLAGQYFGPGTRLTVT.

Here the CDR3 reads CASSFRPTSGTRTYF. The CDR3 DNA reads as TGTGCCAGCAGTTTTCGCCCAACATCCGGGACACGTACTTACTTC. The chain carries TRBV6-5 and TRBJ2-7, with D perhaps TRBD1 (6 bases). CDR1 and CDR2 from the germline V gene are MNHEY and SVGAGI. This CDR3 spans 15 amino acids. Between the trimmed V and J ends, which lost 4 bases and 13 bases, there was a span of 26 bases.

CDR3 sequence (DNA): TGTGCCAGCAGCCGCCGCACTACAGGGGGGTATGGCTACACCTTC. It yields the protein CASSRRTTGGYGYTF. The rearrangement uses TRBV11-2 and TRBJ1-2, with 8 bases aligning to TRBD1. CDR1 is SGHAT, CDR2 FQNNGV, per germline. The ends lost 5 bases at V and 5 bases at J; junction bases unmatched: 10. The CDR3 runs 15 residues.

V gene TRBV5-6 combines with J gene TRBJ2-1; 8 bases fit TRBD2. V was pared by 4 bases and J by 11 bases, with 8 bases of the junction left unmatched. Germline CDR1 and CDR2: SGHDT and YYEEEE. This CDR3 has 13 amino acids. CDR3 sequence reads: CASSPSGGAKQFF. The DNA of the CDR3 is TGTGCCAGCAGCCCCTCGGGGGGGGCGAAGCAGTTCTTC.

The table lists this clone with a count of one. The gene calls are TRBV4-2 and TRBJ1-2, with D tentatively TRBD1 (5 bases). The CDR3 spans 17 residues. V was clipped by 5 bases and J by 0 bases, with 19 bases between them. In germline, CDR1 is LGHNA, CDR2 YNFKEQ. As DNA, the CDR3 is TGTGCCAGCAGCAACAATCCGACAGCTCTCTCTAACTATGGCTACACCTTC. It specifies CASSNNPTALSNYGYTF.

This clone was observed once. The chain joins TRBV9 to TRBJ2-7; weak D call: TRBD1 (5 bases). The germline V gene encodes CDR1 SGDLS and CDR2 YYNGEE. The V and J ends lost 6 bases and 4 bases respectively, with 20 bases between them. There are 15 residues in the CDR3. The CDR3 region has the DNA TGTGCCAGCACCCAAGGGGTGAGTGCCCTTTACGAGCAGTACTTC. Residues: CASTQGVSALYEQYF.

This clone was seen only once. The CDR3 coding sequence is TGTGCCAGCAGCTTAGCGGTTGGACTGACGAACACCGGGGAGCTGTTTTTT. Encoded protein: CASSLAVGLTNTGELFF. The V gene is TRBV11-1, the J gene TRBJ2-2; maybe TRBD2 (5 bases). V dropped 0 bases and J dropped 0 bases, with 11 bases sitting between them. The V gene's germline CDR1 is SGHAT and CDR2 FQDESV (reference sequence). This CDR3 is 17 amino acids long.

This rearrangement joins TRBV7-9 to TRBJ1-3; D ambiguous. Germline V gene data show CDR1 as SEHNR and CDR2 as FQNEAQ (reference sequence). The CDR3 spans 15 residues. The V and J ends lost 0 bases and 4 bases respectively, with 10 bases between them. The CDR3 bases are TGTGCCAGCAGCTTAGCGGGCGGAGCCGGAAACACCATATATTTT. It specifies CASSLAGGAGNTIYF.

This clone was observed once. The rearrangement links TRBV6-6 to TRBJ2-3, with 9 bases matching TRBD2. Germline CDR1 is MNHNY and CDR2 is SVGAGI (reference sequence). This CDR3 region has 16 residues. The V gene end was trimmed by 6 bases and the J gene end by 4 bases; junction bases not matched to a gene: 11. CDR3 in DNA: TGTGCCAGCAGCCAGGACTTGGCGGGGGGGGCAGATACGCAGTATTTT. Amino acid sequence: CASSQDLAGGADTQYF.

The chain is built from TRBV2 and TRBJ2-7, with D maybe TRBD1 (6 bases). V was clipped by 3 bases and J by 0 bases, with 12 bases between them. The germline V gene encodes CDR1 SNHLY and CDR2 FYNNEI. The CDR3 is made up of 15 amino acids. The CDR3 is CASSDSGTPSYEQYF. CDR3 bases: TGTGCCAGCAGTGATTCCGGGACACCCTCCTACGAGCAGTACTTC.

The chain links TRBV4-1 to TRBJ2-7; D is uncertain. The CDR3 has 13 amino acids. Looked up from germline, CDR1 is MGHRA and CDR2 is YSYEKL. V gave up 3 bases and J gave up 6 bases, with 12 bases separating them. This chain's CDR3 is CASSHDTRREQYF. The CDR3 DNA reads TGCGCCAGCAGCCACGACACAAGGCGCGAGCAGTACTTC.

V and J are TRBV11-3 and TRBJ1-3, with unresolved D. Trimming shortened V by 5 bases and J by 0 bases, and 11 bases separated the two germline ends. The CDR3 totals 15 residues. The germline gives CDR1 SGHNT, CDR2 YENEEA. CDR3 sequence reads: CASSARSDSGNTIYF. The CDR3 DNA is TGTGCCAGCAGCGCCCGGTCAGACTCTGGAAACACCATATATTTT.

This chain connects TRBV6-5 to TRBJ1-1; D is unresolved. CDR1 is MNHEY, CDR2 SVGAGI, per germline. With 7 bases removed from V and 0 bases from J, the gap between germline ends came to 9 bases. The CDR3 runs to 13 residues. CDR3 DNA: TGTGCCAGCACCGAGAGGTTGAACACTGAAGCTTTCTTT. Protein: CASTERLNTEAFF.

This clone is a singleton in its sample. The V gene is TRBV2, the J gene TRBJ2-2; the D call may be TRBD1 or TRBD2 (5 bases each). Trimming stripped 8 bases from V and 4 bases from J, with 14 bases between. Germline CDR1 and CDR2: SNHLY and FYNNEI. The CDR3 is 14 amino acids. The CDR3 spells CASAPTGLTGELFF. CDR3 nucleotides: TGTGCCAGCGCCCCAACGGGGCTCACCGGGGAGCTGTTTTTT.

This clone was recorded a few times. The V and J genes are TRBV4-1 and TRBJ1-1, with 10 bases lining up with TRBD1. V shed 4 bases and J 4 bases; nucleotides not matched to a gene: 18. Germline V gives CDR1 MGHRA, CDR2 YSYEKL. The CDR3 sequence is 19 residues long. The CDR3 protein is CASSPTPGTGAGASTEAFF. The CDR3 coding sequence is TGCGCCAGCAGCCCGACTCCCGGGACAGGGGCCGGGGCCTCCACTGAAGCTTTCTTT.

The V and J genes are TRBV5-8 and TRBJ2-7; D gene ambiguous. V dropped 4 bases and J dropped 3 bases, with 2 bases sitting between them. CDR1 is SGHTS, CDR2 YDEGEE, per germline. CDR3 length equals 10 residues. CDR3 sequence (DNA): TGTGCCAGCAGCATCTACGAGCAGTACTTC. Translation gives CASSIYEQYF.

The V gene is TRBV19, the J gene TRBJ2-7; D gene uncertain. The germline CDR1 and CDR2 sequences are LNHDA and SQIVND (reference sequence). V was cut by 4 bases and J by 3 bases, with 16 bases left in between. There are 15 residues in the CDR3. CDR3 in DNA: TGTGCCAGTAGTACCGGCCTATATGGCGACTACGAGCAGTACTTC. It yields the protein CASSTGLYGDYEQYF.